This T cell receptor (beta chain) was recovered during a study of radiation and T cells in renal cell carcinoma. Clones were sequenced by immunoSEQ multiplex PCR, and TCRdb holds only the in-frame ones, with some missing. The sample contains about 61,000 clones, around 78% of which appear only once. This sample's time point: baseline pretreatment blood. Treatment here: 15 Gy SBRT to primary tumor, nephrectomy 4 weeks later. The germline CDR1 and CDR2 sequences are MNHEY and SVGAGI. Trimming removed 0 bases from V and 8 bases from J; junction bases left unmatched: 7. This CDR3 is built from 15 residues. This clone was found a few times.

V is TRBV6-5 and J is TRBJ2-7; 10 nucleotides match TRBD2. The sample in question was blood, obtained from a patient whose treatment included radiotherapy and nephrectomy. The sequence derives from a man in his sixties with renal cell carcinoma. CDR3 sequence reads: CASSYSYQRGGKQYF. The CDR3 DNA reads as TGTGCCAGCAGTTACTCGTACCAGCGGGGGGGAAAGCAGTACTTC.